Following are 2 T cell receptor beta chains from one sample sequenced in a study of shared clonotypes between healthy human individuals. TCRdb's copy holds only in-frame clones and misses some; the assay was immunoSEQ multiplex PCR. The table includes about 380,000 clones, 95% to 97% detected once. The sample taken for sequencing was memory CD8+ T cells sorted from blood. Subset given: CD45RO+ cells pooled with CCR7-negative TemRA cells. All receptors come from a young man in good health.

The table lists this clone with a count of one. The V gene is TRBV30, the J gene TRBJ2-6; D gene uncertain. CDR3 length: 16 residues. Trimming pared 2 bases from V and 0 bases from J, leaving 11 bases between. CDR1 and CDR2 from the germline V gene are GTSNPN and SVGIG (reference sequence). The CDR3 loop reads CAWSPDNFSGANVLTF. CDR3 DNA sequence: TGTGCCTGGAGTCCGGATAACTTCTCTGGGGCCAACGTCCTGACTTTC.

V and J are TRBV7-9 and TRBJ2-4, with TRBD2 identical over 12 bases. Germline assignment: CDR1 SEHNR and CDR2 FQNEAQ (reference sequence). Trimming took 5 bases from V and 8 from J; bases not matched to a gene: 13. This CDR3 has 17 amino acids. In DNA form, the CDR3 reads TGTGCCAGCAGCCCGCGTGGGTCCTCTAGCGGGAGGGACATTCAGTACTTC. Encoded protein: CASSPRGSSSGRDIQYF.